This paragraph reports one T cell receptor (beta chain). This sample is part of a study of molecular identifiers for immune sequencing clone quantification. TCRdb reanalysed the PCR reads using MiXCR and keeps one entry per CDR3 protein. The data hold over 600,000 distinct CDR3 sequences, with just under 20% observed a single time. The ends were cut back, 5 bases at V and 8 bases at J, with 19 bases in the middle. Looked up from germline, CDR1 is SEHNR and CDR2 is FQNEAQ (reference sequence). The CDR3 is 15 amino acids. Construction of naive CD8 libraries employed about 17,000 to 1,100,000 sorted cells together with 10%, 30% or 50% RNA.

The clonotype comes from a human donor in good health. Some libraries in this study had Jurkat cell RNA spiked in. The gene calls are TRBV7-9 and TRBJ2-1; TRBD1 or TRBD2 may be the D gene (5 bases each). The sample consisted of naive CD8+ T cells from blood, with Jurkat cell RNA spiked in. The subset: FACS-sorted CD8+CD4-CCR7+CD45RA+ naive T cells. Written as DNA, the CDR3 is TGTGCCAGCAGCCCGTCTGGGACCTCTGGGTATGAGCAGTTCTTC. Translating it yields CASSPSGTSGYEQFF.